The clone carrying this TCR beta chain was found a few times. No antigen is known for it. Treatment here: roughly 10-day PBMC culture with coronavirus spike peptide pools or control peptides (ViraFEST assay). An Oncomine TCR Beta short-read assay was used to sequence the DNA from cultured CD4+ T cells. Genomic DNA was extracted from cultured CD4+ T cells. TCRdb analysed the PCR reads with MiXCR anew, one entry per CDR3 protein. The sample lists some 19,000 distinct CDR3 sequences, approximately 38% occurring once. This specimen belongs to a study of vaccination and CD4 T cells after COVID-19. Study-wide background: The BNT162b2 or mRNA-1273 vaccine was given to participants in two doses.

The study, taken as a whole, reports: It was observed that, in convalescent patients, a median 86.3% of reactive clones arose only post-vaccination.

Germline V gene lookup returns CDR1 SNHLY and CDR2 FYNNEI. The CDR3 covers 15 residues. Trimming pared 6 bases from V and 5 bases from J, leaving 14 bases between. The chain is built from TRBV2 and TRBJ1-6; maybe TRBD1 (6 bases). This TCR was sampled from a human donor with COVID-19. The sample taken for sequencing was cultured CD4+ T cells from blood. The CDR3 nucleotides are TGTGCCAGCAGCAACCGGGACACAAATAATTCACCCCTCCACTTT. It specifies CASSNRDTNNSPLHF.